Following are 17 T cell receptor beta chains from one sample sequenced in a study of early stage breast cancer tumors. Assay used: immunoSEQ multiplex PCR; TCRdb lists only in-frame clones, some missing. Among fewer than 1,900 clones, around 77% were seen once, and the ten largest hold around 13%. The sequencing input was normal breast tissue next to the tumor. The receptors shown here come from a person aged 45 to 59 with breast cancer.

The rearrangement joins TRBV7-2 to TRBJ1-2; TRBD1 matches 9 bases. Unmatched junction bases numbered 6, after V lost 5 bases and J lost 5 bases. Germline V lookup: CDR1 SGHTA, CDR2 FQGNSA. CDR3 length: 14 amino acids. CDR3 DNA: TGTGCCAGCAGCCCTCGGACAGGGGATTATGGCTACACCTTC. Its protein is CASSPRTGDYGYTF.

V usage is TRBV19 and J usage is TRBJ2-7; D is undetermined. The V end was cut by 1 base, the J end by 5 bases, with 3 bases between. CDR1 is LNHDA and CDR2 is SQIVND in the germline V gene (reference sequence). CDR3 length equals 11 residues. The CDR3 nucleotides are TGTGCCAGTAGTATAGCCGACGAGCAGTACTTC. Translating it yields CASSIADEQYF.

This clone appeared once. V gene TRBV11-2 combines with J gene TRBJ2-3; 14 bases are a match to TRBD2. The V segment lost 3 bases and the J segment 0 bases; nucleotides outside the gene matches: 8. CDR1 is SGHAT, CDR2 FQNNGV, per germline. The CDR3 loop spans 19 amino acids. The CDR3 DNA follows: TGTGCCAGCAGCTTCAGGACTAGCGGGGGGTCATCTAGCACAGATACGCAGTATTTT. Amino acids: CASSFRTSGGSSSTDTQYF.

This clone came up a few times. The chain recombines TRBV5-6 with TRBJ1-1; D ambiguous. Trimming removed 3 bases at V and 5 bases at J, with 11 bases between. The germline V gene encodes CDR1 SGHDT and CDR2 YYEEEE. The CDR3 is 13 residues long. The DNA of the CDR3 is TGTGCCAGCAGCTCCGGGAGGAGGACTGAAGCTTTCTTT. Encoded protein: CASSSGRRTEAFF.

The chain is built from TRBV6-1 and TRBJ1-1; D is ambiguous. This CDR3 is 12 amino acids long. V was clipped by 10 bases and J by 5 bases, with 14 bases between them. Germline CDR1 MNHNS, CDR2 SASEGT. CDR3: CATLRVLTEAFF. CDR3 sequence (DNA): TGTGCCACGTTGCGGGTTCTGACTGAAGCTTTCTTT.

The rearrangement links TRBV5-1 to TRBJ1-1; D might be TRBD1 (5 bases). Germline V CDR1 and CDR2: SGHRS, YFSETQ. Trimming took off 0 bases at V and 6 bases at J, with 18 bases between the two ends. This CDR3 contains 16 residues. CDR3 DNA: TGCGCCAGCAGCTTGGTCCCCCTAGGGGAGGGAGCTGAAGCTTTCTTT. It codes for CASSLVPLGEGAEAFF.

J is TRBJ2-7 and V is TRBV7-9; TRBD1 matches at 9 bases. The V and J ends lost 7 bases and 2 bases, in that order; junction bases with no gene match: 12. The CDR3 is 16 residues long. From germline, CDR1 is SEHNR and CDR2 FQNEAQ (reference sequence). The CDR3 here is CASKGQGVAAPYEQYF. CDR3 nucleotide sequence: TGTGCCAGCAAGGGACAGGGTGTTGCAGCGCCCTACGAGCAGTACTTC.

This CDR3 is CASSLDFAGTEQYV. CDR3 nucleotide sequence: TGTGCCAGCAGCTTAGATTTCGCAGGGACGGAGCAGTACGTC. This chain uses TRBV11-2 with TRBJ2-7; the D call may be TRBD1 or TRBD2 (5 bases each). The CDR3 runs 14 residues. V was cut by 0 bases and J by 7 bases, with 13 bases left in between. Looked up from germline, CDR1 is SGHAT and CDR2 is FQNNGV.

This rearrangement joins TRBV6-5 to TRBJ1-2; TRBD1 might be the D (5 bases). CDR1 and CDR2 (germline): MNHEY, SVGAGI. The CDR3 has 16 residues. Trimming removed 2 bases from V and 5 bases from J, with 18 bases in between. CDR3 amino acids: CASSYQGRDGGYGYTF. The CDR3 nucleotides read TGTGCCAGCAGTTACCAGGGCCGGGACGGGGGATATGGCTACACCTTC.

The J gene is TRBJ2-7, the V gene TRBV18; 8 positions agree with TRBD1. With V trimmed by 4 bases and J by 8 bases, 10 bases remained unmatched. CDR1 KGHSH and CDR2 LQKENI come from the germline V gene. The CDR3 covers 14 residues. The CDR3 sequence is CASSQDRGSGQQYV. The CDR3 DNA is TGTGCCAGCTCACAAGACAGGGGATCCGGCCAGCAGTACGTC.

In its sample, this clone was seen once. CDR3 coding DNA: TGCGCCAGCAGCCAATTAGCGGGGGGCTCCTACAATGAGCAGTTCTTC. Translated, it gives CASSQLAGGSYNEQFF. This chain connects TRBV5-1 to TRBJ2-1; 10 positions agree with TRBD2. In germline, CDR1 is SGHRS, CDR2 YFSETQ. J was trimmed by 0 bases and V by 4 bases; bases with no gene match: 4. The CDR3 runs to 16 residues.

This chain connects TRBV5-1 to TRBJ2-1, with D possibly TRBD2 on 5 matching bases. CDR3 length equals 13 residues. With 7 bases removed from V and 9 bases from J, the gap between germline ends came to 17 bases. Germline-derived CDR1 and CDR2 are SGHRS and YFSETQ. CDR3 coding DNA: TGCGCCAGCTCCGCGGCTAGCCTCAGTGAGCAGTTCTTC. Its protein product is CASSAASLSEQFF.

The CDR3 spells CATSGDYTGELFF. Written as DNA, the CDR3 is TGTGCCACCTCGGGAGACTACACCGGGGAGCTGTTTTTT. The chain is built from TRBV5-5 and TRBJ2-2; weak D call: TRBD2 (6 bases). V lost 9 bases to trimming and J lost 3 bases, with 12 bases between them. CDR3 length: 13 amino acids. CDR1 and CDR2 (germline): SGHKS, YYEKEE (reference sequence).

The rearrangement uses TRBV11-1 and TRBJ1-4, with D perhaps matching TRBD1 (5 bases). The V gene lost 5 bases and the J gene lost 1 base, with 8 bases spanning the gap. The CDR3 loop spans 14 amino acids. Germline values: CDR1 SGHAT, CDR2 FQDESV (reference sequence). For the CDR3, the DNA is TGTGCCAGCAGCACAGGCCTAACTAATGAAAAACTGTTTTTT. It specifies CASSTGLTNEKLFF.

The chain carries TRBV10-3 and TRBJ2-3; TRBD2 aligns across 7 bases. Germline CDR1 is ENHRY and CDR2 is SYGVKD. This CDR3 has 14 residues. The ends lost 5 bases at V and 0 bases at J; junction bases unmatched: 2. CDR3 sequence reads: CAISWGGSTDTQYF. The CDR3 DNA sequence: TGTGCCATCAGTTGGGGGGGAAGCACAGATACGCAGTATTTT.

This chain links TRBV9 with TRBJ2-7; D unclear. Germline loops: CDR1 SGDLS, CDR2 YYNGEE. The V end was cut by 0 bases, the J end by 4 bases, with 11 bases between. The CDR3 has 14 residues. Written as DNA, the CDR3 is TGTGCCAGCAGCGTAGGGCCCCCCCGTTACGAGCAGTACGTC. It codes for CASSVGPPRYEQYV.

This clone was detected only a few times. The J gene is TRBJ2-3, the V gene TRBV2, with 8 bases that match TRBD2. V trimming: 4 bases; J trimming: 4 bases; junction bases outside the gene matches: 4. Germline lookup yields CDR1 SNHLY and CDR2 FYNNEI. This CDR3 is built from 14 residues. CDR3 residues: CASSAGLDADTQYF. For the CDR3, the DNA is TGTGCCAGCAGTGCGGGACTAGACGCAGATACGCAGTATTTT.